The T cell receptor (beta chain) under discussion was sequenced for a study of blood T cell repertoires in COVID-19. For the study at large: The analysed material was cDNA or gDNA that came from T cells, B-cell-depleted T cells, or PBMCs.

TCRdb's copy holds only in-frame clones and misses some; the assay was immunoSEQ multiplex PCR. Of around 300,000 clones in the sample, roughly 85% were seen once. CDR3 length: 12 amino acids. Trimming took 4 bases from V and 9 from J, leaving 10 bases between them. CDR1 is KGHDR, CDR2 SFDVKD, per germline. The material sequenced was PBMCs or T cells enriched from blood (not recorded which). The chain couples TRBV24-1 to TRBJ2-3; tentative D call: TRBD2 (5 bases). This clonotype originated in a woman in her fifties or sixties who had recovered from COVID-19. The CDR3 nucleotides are TGTGCCACCAGTGAAGAGGGCGGAACGCAGTATTTT. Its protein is CATSEEGGTQYF.